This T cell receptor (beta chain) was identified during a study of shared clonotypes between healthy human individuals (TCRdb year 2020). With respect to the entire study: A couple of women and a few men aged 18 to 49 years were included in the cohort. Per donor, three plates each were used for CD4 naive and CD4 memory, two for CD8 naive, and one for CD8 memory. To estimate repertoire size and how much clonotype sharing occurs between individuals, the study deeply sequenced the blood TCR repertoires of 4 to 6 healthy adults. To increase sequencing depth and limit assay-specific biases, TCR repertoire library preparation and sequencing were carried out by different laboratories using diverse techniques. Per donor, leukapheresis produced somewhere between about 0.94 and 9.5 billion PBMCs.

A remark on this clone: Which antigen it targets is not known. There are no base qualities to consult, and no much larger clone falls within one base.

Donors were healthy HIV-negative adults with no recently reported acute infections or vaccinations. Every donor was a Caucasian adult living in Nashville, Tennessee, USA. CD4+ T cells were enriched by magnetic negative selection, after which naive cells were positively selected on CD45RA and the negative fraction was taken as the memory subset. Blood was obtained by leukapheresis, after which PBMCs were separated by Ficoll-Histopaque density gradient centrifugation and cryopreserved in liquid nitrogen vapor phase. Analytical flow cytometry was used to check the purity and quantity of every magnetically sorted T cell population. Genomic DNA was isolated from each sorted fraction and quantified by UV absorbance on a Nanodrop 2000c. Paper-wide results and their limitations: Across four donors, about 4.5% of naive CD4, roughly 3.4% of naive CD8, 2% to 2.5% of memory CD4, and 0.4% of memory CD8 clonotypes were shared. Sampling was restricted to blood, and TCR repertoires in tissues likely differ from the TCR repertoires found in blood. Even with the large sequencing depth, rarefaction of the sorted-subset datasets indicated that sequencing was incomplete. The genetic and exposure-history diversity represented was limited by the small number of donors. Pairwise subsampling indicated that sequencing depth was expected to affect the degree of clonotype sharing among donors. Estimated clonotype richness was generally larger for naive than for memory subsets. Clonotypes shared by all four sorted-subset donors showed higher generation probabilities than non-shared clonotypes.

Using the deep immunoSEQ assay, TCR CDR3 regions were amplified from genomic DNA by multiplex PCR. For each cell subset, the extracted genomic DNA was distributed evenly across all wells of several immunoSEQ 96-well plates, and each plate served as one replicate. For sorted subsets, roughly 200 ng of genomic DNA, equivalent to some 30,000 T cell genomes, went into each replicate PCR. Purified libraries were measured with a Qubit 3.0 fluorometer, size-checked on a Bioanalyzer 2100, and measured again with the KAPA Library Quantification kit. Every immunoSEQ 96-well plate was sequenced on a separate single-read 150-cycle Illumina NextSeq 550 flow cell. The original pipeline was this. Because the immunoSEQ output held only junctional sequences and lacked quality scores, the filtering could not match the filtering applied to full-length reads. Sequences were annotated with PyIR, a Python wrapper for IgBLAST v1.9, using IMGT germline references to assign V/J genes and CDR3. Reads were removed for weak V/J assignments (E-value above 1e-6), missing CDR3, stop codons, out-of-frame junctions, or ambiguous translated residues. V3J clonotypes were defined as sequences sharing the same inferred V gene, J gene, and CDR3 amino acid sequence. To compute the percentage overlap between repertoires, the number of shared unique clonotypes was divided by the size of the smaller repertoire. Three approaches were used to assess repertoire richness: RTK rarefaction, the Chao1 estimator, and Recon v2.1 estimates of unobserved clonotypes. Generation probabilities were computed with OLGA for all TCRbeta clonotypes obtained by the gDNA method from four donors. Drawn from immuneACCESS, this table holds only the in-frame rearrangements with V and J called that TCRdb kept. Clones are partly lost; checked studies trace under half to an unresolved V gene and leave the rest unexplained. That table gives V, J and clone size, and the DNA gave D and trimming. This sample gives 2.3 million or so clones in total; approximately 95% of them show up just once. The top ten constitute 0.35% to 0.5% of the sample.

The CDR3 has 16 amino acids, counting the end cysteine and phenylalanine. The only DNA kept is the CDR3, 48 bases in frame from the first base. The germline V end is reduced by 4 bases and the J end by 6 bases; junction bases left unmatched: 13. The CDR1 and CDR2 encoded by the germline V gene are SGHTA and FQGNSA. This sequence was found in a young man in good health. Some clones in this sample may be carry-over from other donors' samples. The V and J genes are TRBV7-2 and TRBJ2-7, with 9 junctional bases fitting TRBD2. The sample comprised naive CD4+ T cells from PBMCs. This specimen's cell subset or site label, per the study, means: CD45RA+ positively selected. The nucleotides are TGTGCCAGCAGCTCCCCTGAAGCGGGAGGTCACGGCGAGCAGTACTTC. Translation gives CASSSPEAGGHGEQYF.